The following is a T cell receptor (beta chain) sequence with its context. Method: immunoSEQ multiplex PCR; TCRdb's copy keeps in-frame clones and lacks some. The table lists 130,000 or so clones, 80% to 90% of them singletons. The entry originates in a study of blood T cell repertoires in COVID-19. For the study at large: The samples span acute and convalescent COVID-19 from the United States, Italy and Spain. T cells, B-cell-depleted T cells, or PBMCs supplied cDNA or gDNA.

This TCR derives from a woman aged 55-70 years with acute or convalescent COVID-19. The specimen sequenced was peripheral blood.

CDR3 nucleotides: TGTGCCAGCAGCCCCGGACAGGGCTGGGACTATGGCTACACCTTC. Its protein is CASSPGQGWDYGYTF. The chain couples TRBV7-2 to TRBJ1-2, with 8 positions matching TRBD1. Per the germline V gene, CDR1 is SGHTA and CDR2 is FQGNSA. The ends lost 5 bases at V and 3 bases at J; junction bases unmatched: 8. The CDR3 sequence is 15 residues long. Complete variable domain (other parts from reference TRBV7-2 and TRBJ1-2): GAGVSQSPSNKVTEKGKDVELRCDPISGHTALYWYRQSLGQGLEFLIYFQGNSAPDKSGLPSDRFSAERTGGSVSTLTIQRTQQEDSAVYLCASSPGQGWDYGYTFGSGTRLTVV.